The 16 T cell receptor beta chains below were found in one sample sequenced in a study of T cell responses to AZD1222 COVID-19 vaccine. Generated by immunoSEQ multiplex PCR, the TCRdb table keeps only in-frame clones and is missing some. This sample has 95,000 to 150,000 clones, with around 89% found just once. Sequencing used peripheral blood, obtained on day 0 of AZD1222 vaccination. The receptors were sampled from an adult in good health.

This chain links TRBV19 with TRBJ1-1; possible D gene TRBD1, 5 bases. The germline gives CDR1 LNHDA, CDR2 SQIVND (reference sequence). The V gene lost 5 bases and the J gene lost 0 bases, with 10 bases spanning the gap. This CDR3 has 14 amino acids. The CDR3 nucleotides read TGTGCCAGTAGTTCGGGACTTATGAACACTGAAGCTTTCTTT. This codes for CASSSGLMNTEAFF. Combining the CDR3 with reference TRBV19 and TRBJ1-1 gives the whole variable domain DGGITQSPKYLFRKEGQNVTLSCEQNLNHDAMYWYRQDPGQGLRLIYYSQIVNDFQKGDIAEGYSVSREKKESFPLTVTSAQKNPTAFYLCASSSGLMNTEAFFGQGTRLTVV.

The chain is built from TRBV6-2 or TRBV6-3 and TRBJ2-7, with D possibly matching TRBD1 (6 bases). CDR1 is MNHEY and CDR2 is SVGEGT in the germline V gene. This CDR3 comprises 16 residues. The V gene lost 5 bases and the J gene lost 6 bases, with 23 bases spanning the gap. The CDR3 region is CASSPLRIDRYAEQYF. Written as DNA, the CDR3 is TGTGCCAGCAGTCCCCTACGCATCGACAGGTATGCCGAGCAGTACTTC.

On this clone itself: Other DNA sequences in this specimen translate into the identical CDR3. This chain links TRBV5-6 with TRBJ1-2; the D gene is possibly TRBD1 (5 bases). Trimming removed 0 bases at V and 4 bases at J, with 10 bases between. The CDR3 extends over 14 amino acids. Germline CDR1 reads SGHDT; CDR2 reads YYEEEE. The CDR3 is CASSLAQGGYGYTF. The DNA for the CDR3 is TGTGCCAGCAGCTTGGCGCAGGGCGGCTATGGCTACACCTTC.

V is TRBV27 and J is TRBJ1-1, with TRBD1 matching 8 bases. The trim removed 2 bases at V and 5 bases at J, leaving 10 bases unmatched. Looked up from germline, CDR1 is MNHEY and CDR2 is SMNVEV (reference sequence). The CDR3 length is 16 residues. In DNA, the CDR3 is TGTGCCAGCAGTTTAAAGTCCCCAGGGGGCGAGACTGAAGCTTTCTTT. Protein product: CASSLKSPGGETEAFF.

This clone was counted once. V is TRBV15 and J is TRBJ2-5, with TRBD1 matching 7 bases. With 1 base clipped from V and 5 bases from J, the junction kept 7 bases outside the gene matches. CDR3 size: 15 residues. CDR1 and CDR2 (germline): LNHNV, YYDKDF (reference sequence). The CDR3 DNA reads TGTGCCACCAGCAGAGCCGGCAGGGGGTTGGAGACCCAGTACTTC. Its protein product is CATSRAGRGLETQYF. The full variable domain, with the rest looked up from reference TRBV15 and TRBJ2-5, is DAMVIQNPRYQVTQFGKPVTLSCSQTLNHNVMYWYQQKSSQAPKLLFHYYDKDFNNEADTPDNFQSRRPNTSFCFLDIRSPGLGDTAMYLCATSRAGRGLETQYFGPGTRLLVL.

The chain employs TRBV5-6 and TRBJ1-5; possibly TRBD1 for D (6 bases). V dropped 1 base and J dropped 7 bases, with 12 bases sitting between them. Germline assignment: CDR1 SGHDT and CDR2 YYEEEE. The CDR3 has 14 amino acids. CDR3 region: CASSLYGGGQPQHF. The CDR3 coding sequence is TGTGCCAGCAGCTTGTATGGGGGCGGGCAGCCCCAGCATTTT.

V is TRBV3-1 (or the pseudogene TRBV3-2) and J is TRBJ2-6; no definite D call. This CDR3 has 17 amino acids. V was shortened by 0 bases and J by 1 base, with 10 bases between the two germline ends. Germline assignment: CDR1 LGHDT and CDR2 YNNKEL (reference sequence). The DNA of the CDR3 is TGTGCCAGCAGCCAAGAGGTTTCAAGGTCTGGGGCCAACGTCCTGACTTTC. This encodes CASSQEVSRSGANVLTF.

Written as DNA, the CDR3 is TGTGCCAGCAGCTTACGCGGGAGTGCCTACGAGCAGTACTTC. It is translated as CASSLRGSAYEQYF. The V gene is TRBV7-8, the J gene TRBJ2-7; 7 bases are shared with TRBD2. With 2 bases clipped from V and 2 bases from J, the junction kept 3 bases outside the gene matches. CDR1 and CDR2 from the germline V gene are SGHVS and FQNEAQ. The CDR3 has 14 amino acids.

This chain joins TRBV4-3 and TRBJ1-2; 10 bases agree with TRBD1. The trim removed 1 base at V and 2 bases at J, leaving 1 base unmatched. Looked up from germline, CDR1 is LGHNA and CDR2 is YSLEER. This CDR3 comprises 15 residues. The chain's CDR3 is CASSQATGGNYGYTF. DNA of the CDR3: TGCGCCAGCAGCCAAGCGACAGGGGGCAACTATGGCTACACCTTC.

V is TRBV11-2 and J is TRBJ2-5, with TRBD2 matching 10 bases. V trimming: 1 base; J trimming: 5 bases; junction bases outside the gene matches: 16. The CDR3 has 19 amino acids. Per the germline V gene, CDR1 is SGHAT and CDR2 is FQNNGV. In DNA, the CDR3 is TGTGCCAGCAGCTTAGCCTTACCGACCTCCGGGACTAGCGATGAGACCCAGTACTTC. Protein sequence: CASSLALPTSGTSDETQYF.

The V call is TRBV29-1, the J call TRBJ2-7; D unresolved. Germline-derived CDR1 and CDR2 are SQVTM and ANQGSEA. The CDR3 is 12 amino acids. V dropped 3 bases and J dropped 3 bases, with 9 bases sitting between them. CDR3 nucleotide sequence: TGCAGCGTTGAGGCGGTGGGCTACGAGCAGTACTTC. Amino acid sequence: CSVEAVGYEQYF.

Here the CDR3 reads CATGAGTSADTQYF. The CDR3 DNA sequence: TGTGCCACTGGAGCGGGGACCTCAGCAGATACGCAGTATTTT. This chain joins TRBV24-1 and TRBJ2-3; 7 positions match TRBD2. The germline gives CDR1 KGHDR, CDR2 SFDVKD. The CDR3 contains 14 residues. V lost 10 bases, J lost 4 bases, and 10 bases stayed unmatched.

Here the CDR3 DNA reads TGTGCCAGCAGCCAAGACCACGGGGGGCTCTCCTACAATGAGCAGTTCTTC. The encoded protein is CASSQDHGGLSYNEQFF. This chain joins TRBV14 and TRBJ2-1; D perhaps matches TRBD2 (7 bases). With 0 bases removed from V and 0 bases from J, the gap between germline ends came to 12 bases. The CDR3 has 17 residues. The germline V gene has CDR1 SGHDN and CDR2 FVKESK.

This chain joins TRBV7-2 and TRBJ1-1, with D unclear. The CDR3 is 13 residues long. V gave up 4 bases and J gave up 3 bases, with 9 bases separating them. The germline V gene encodes CDR1 SGHTA and CDR2 FQGNSA. The CDR3, as DNA: TGTGCCAGCAGCTCCCAGAAAGACACTGAAGCTTTCTTT. Amino acids: CASSSQKDTEAFF. Full variable domain (remainder filled in from reference TRBV7-2 and TRBJ1-1): GAGVSQSPSNKVTEKGKDVELRCDPISGHTALYWYRQSLGQGLEFLIYFQGNSAPDKSGLPSDRFSAERTGGSVSTLTIQRTQQEDSAVYLCASSSQKDTEAFFGQGTRLTVV.

CDR3 in DNA: TGTGCCAGCAGCCCCGGAGGGGAAAAACTGTTTTTT. The encoded protein is CASSPGGEKLFF. The rearrangement uses TRBV9 and TRBJ1-4; unclear D gene. The CDR3 loop spans 12 amino acids. Germline CDR1 reads SGDLS; CDR2 reads YYNGEE. With 4 bases removed from V and 8 bases from J, the gap between germline ends came to 9 bases.

The rearrangement uses TRBV15 and TRBJ2-1; D might be TRBD1 (5 bases). CDR3 length: 18 residues. The V and J ends lost 1 base and 5 bases respectively, with 21 bases between them. Germline CDR1 is LNHNV and CDR2 is YYDKDF (reference sequence). CDR3 protein: CATSRGAGWVYEDNEQFF. The CDR3 bases are TGTGCCACCAGCAGAGGTGCAGGGTGGGTGTACGAGGACAATGAGCAGTTCTTC.